This is a list of T cell receptor beta chains from one sample in a study of blood T cell repertoires in COVID-19. Clones were read by immunoSEQ multiplex PCR, and TCRdb kept only the in-frame ones, dropping some. The sample holds hundreds of thousands of clones; around 82% are singletons and the top ten take 3% to 4%. Sequenced: PBMCs or T cells enriched from blood (not recorded which). The receptors were sampled from a woman in her 40s who had been exposed to COVID-19. CDR3s include the opening cysteine and the closing phenylalanine or tryptophan. A D gene is named only where the DNA matches it firmly. Clone size is not always given. Where it is, it says once, few, many or a class for expanded clones.

>TRBV20-1|TRBD1|.|TRBJ2-5
TGCAGTGCGGGACAGGGGGAGACCCAGTACTTC
CSAGQGETQYF
>TRBV5-6|.|.|TRBJ1-5
TGTGCCAGCAGCTCTAATAATCAGCCCCAGCATTTT
CASSSNNQPQHF
>TRBV18|.|.|TRBJ1-2
TGTGCCAGCCCAGGGGAGGGGGTTGACTATGGCTACACCTTC
CASPGEGVDYGYTF
>TRBV2|TRBD1|.|TRBJ1-3
TGTGCCAGCACCTCGGACAGGGGAGGTTACACCATATATTTT
CASTSDRGGYTIYF
>TRBV28|TRBD1|.|TRBJ2-2
TGTGCCAGCAAACACCGGACAGGGCCTTCTTCTGACACCGGGGAGCTGTTTTTT
CASKHRTGPSSDTGELFF
>TRBV6-5|TRBD1|.|TRBJ1-1
TGTGCCAGCAGTTACGGGAGGACAGGTCCTGAAGCTTTCTTT
CASSYGRTGPEAFF
>TRBV19|TRBD2|once|TRBJ2-1
TGTGCCAGTAGTACCACCAAGCGGGGGGCATACAATGAGCAGTTCTTC
CASSTTKRGAYNEQFF
>TRBV12-3/TRBV12-4|.|.|TRBJ2-3
TGTGCCAGCAGCCTCCCCAGAGGTACGCAGTATTTT
CASSLPRGTQYF
>TRBV6-1|TRBD1|.|TRBJ1-2
TGTGCCAGCAGTGAAGCGGGACAGGGAGCGTATGGCTACACCTTC
CASSEAGQGAYGYTF
>TRBV19|.|.|TRBJ2-3
TGTGCCAGTAGTATGGAACTAGATCCAGATACGCAGTATTTT
CASSMELDPDTQYF
>TRBV6-5|.|.|TRBJ1-4
TGTGCCAGCAGTTCTCCACGGAGTGTTGGCGAAAAACTGTTTTTT
CASSSPRSVGEKLFF
>TRBV5-1|.|.|TRBJ1-1
TGCGCCAGCAGCTCAGGACCCCCTGGGAGCACTGAAGCTTTCTTT
CASSSGPPGSTEAFF
>TRBV5-1|.|.|TRBJ1-3
TGCGCCAGCAGCTTGGTGACAGGTTTCTTCTCTGGAAACACCATATATTTT
CASSLVTGFFSGNTIYF
>TRBV2|TRBD2|.|TRBJ2-4
TGTGCCAGCAGTCGGGGGGGAGCCAAAAACATTCAGTACTTC
CASSRGGAKNIQYF
>TRBV11-2|TRBD1|once|TRBJ2-2
TGTGCCAGCACCACAGGGGGTCCGAACACCGGGGAGCTGTTTTTT
CASTTGGPNTGELFF
>TRBV28|.|.|TRBJ1-5
TGTGCCAGCAGTCCTCGGGGACAAGGTTCTGGCAATCAGCCCCAGCATTTT
CASSPRGQGSGNQPQHF
>TRBV25-1|TRBD1|few|TRBJ2-1
TGTGCCAGCAGTGATCCCGGGACAGGGGGCAATGAGCAGTTCTTC
CASSDPGTGGNEQFF
>TRBV18|.|.|TRBJ2-6
TGTGCCAGCTCACCAAACCGACAGGATCTTACCTCTGGGGCCAACGTCCTGACTTTC
CASSPNRQDLTSGANVLTF
>TRBV5-1|TRBD1|few|TRBJ1-2
TGCGCCAGCAGCCCGGAGACAGGGCTGGCTGGCTACACCTTC
CASSPETGLAGYTF
>TRBV27|.|.|TRBJ2-1
TGTGCCAGCAGTTTACGGGACGCCGGAGGGTCCTACAATGAGCAGTTCTTC
CASSLRDAGGSYNEQFF
>TRBV7-9|.|.|TRBJ1-1
TGTGCCAGCAGCTTAGGTCCCGCGGACTTGCCATGGAACACTGAAGCTTTCTTT
CASSLGPADLPWNTEAFF
>TRBV13|TRBD1|.|TRBJ1-1
TGTGCCAGCAGCTTACGACAGGGGGAGGCTGAAGCTTTCTTT
CASSLRQGEAEAFF
>TRBV7-9|TRBD1|.|TRBJ1-1
TGTGCCAGCAGCGAAAGACAGGGCGTCGAAGCTTTCTTT
CASSERQGVEAFF
>TRBV10-2|TRBD2|.|TRBJ2-1
TGCGCCAGCAGTGACCGCGGACTAGCGGGGGGGGCTGAGCAGTTCTTC
CASSDRGLAGGAEQFF
>TRBV21-1|.|.|TRBJ2-5
TGTGCCAGCAGCAAAGTTGAAAGACTAGCCGAGGGGGAGACCCAGTACTTC
CASSKVERLAEGETQYF
>TRBV15|TRBD2|.|TRBJ2-7
TGTGCCACCAGCAGAGATGGCCTAGCGGGGGTCGAGCAGTACTTC
CATSRDGLAGVEQYF
>TRBV27|.|.|TRBJ1-4
TGTGCCAGCAGTCCCCCGGGGTCTACTGAAAAACTGTTTTTT
CASSPPGSTEKLFF
>TRBV5-4|TRBD2|few|TRBJ2-1
TGTGCCAGCAGCTTGGCAGCGGGGGGAGGCCACAATGAGCAGTTCTTC
CASSLAAGGGHNEQFF
>TRBV5-1|.|.|TRBJ2-1
TGCGCCAGCAGCTTGCGAGGGTTTTCCTACAATGAGCAGTTCTTC
CASSLRGFSYNEQFF
>TRBV7-2|.|once|TRBJ1-5
TGTGCCAGCAGCTCGGTAGATAGCAATCAGCCCCAGCATTTT
CASSSVDSNQPQHF
>TRBV6-2/TRBV6-3|.|once|TRBJ2-5
TGTGCCAGCAGTTACCCGACAGAGTACCAAGAGACCCAGTACTTC
CASSYPTEYQETQYF
>TRBV27|TRBD1|once|TRBJ1-5
TGTGCCAGCAGTTTTGGACAGGGTCATCAGCCCCAGCATTTT
CASSFGQGHQPQHF
>TRBV7-9|.|.|TRBJ1-3
TGTGCCAGCAGTAACAGGGGAAACACCATATATTTT
CASSNRGNTIYF
>TRBV5-1|.|.|TRBJ2-1
TGCGCCAGCAGCTTGGTGAGGAGTGAGCAGTTCTTC
CASSLVRSEQFF
>TRBV27|TRBD1|.|TRBJ1-2
TGTGCCAGCAGCCGCATGGGGACAGGGGCTACTAACTATGGCTACACCTTC
CASSRMGTGATNYGYTF
>TRBV4-1|TRBD1|.|TRBJ1-6
TGCGCCAGCAGCCAAGTTACAGGGGATCGTAATTCACCCCTCCACTTT
CASSQVTGDRNSPLHF
>TRBV2|.|.|TRBJ2-1
TGTGCCAGCAGTGCGCGCCTTTCCTACAATGAGCAGTTCTTC
CASSARLSYNEQFF
>TRBV10-2|TRBD1|.|TRBJ1-5
TGCGCCAGCAGTGAGTCGAGAGTGGGGACAGAGAGATATTTCAATCAGCCCCAGCATTTT
CASSESRVGTERYFNQPQHF
>TRBV27|TRBD1|few|TRBJ1-5
TGTGCCAGCAGTTTCCAGGGGGCCGGCAATCAGCCCCAGCATTTT
CASSFQGAGNQPQHF
>TRBV29-1|.|.|TRBJ1-1
TGCAGCGTTGAATCAGACACCCGCACTGAAGCTTTCTTT
CSVESDTRTEAFF
>TRBV4-2|.|few|TRBJ1-2
TGTGCCAGCAGCCAAGAAGGGAGGGTGGCGACGTATGGCTACACCTTC
CASSQEGRVATYGYTF
>TRBV6-5|TRBD2|.|TRBJ2-1
TGTGCCAGCAGACGAACTAGCGGGTACAATGAGCAGTTCTTC
CASRRTSGYNEQFF
>TRBV6-5|TRBD1|.|TRBJ1-2
TGTGCCAGCAGTTACGGGAGACAGGGAAGCTATGGCTACACCTTC
CASSYGRQGSYGYTF
>TRBV3-1/TRBV3-2|TRBD1|once|TRBJ1-4
TGTGCCAGCAGCCAAGAGGGACAGGGTATTGAAAAACTGTTTTTT
CASSQEGQGIEKLFF
>TRBV6-5|TRBD2|.|TRBJ2-1
TGTGCCAGCAGTTACTCTCCGGGGGGCTCCTACAATGAGCAGTTCTTC
CASSYSPGGSYNEQFF
>TRBV4-2|TRBD2|.|TRBJ2-3
TGTGCCAGCAGCCCGACTAGCGGGGGGTTCACAGATACGCAGTATTTT
CASSPTSGGFTDTQYF
>TRBV24-1|TRBD1|.|TRBJ1-2
TGTGCCACCAGTGATTGGGACAGCTATGGCTACACCTTC
CATSDWDSYGYTF
>TRBV28|TRBD1|.|TRBJ1-4
TGTGCCAGCAACTTACAGGGGCCAAATGAAAAACTGTTTTTT
CASNLQGPNEKLFF
>TRBV5-1|TRBD1|.|TRBJ1-1
TGCGCCAGCAGCTTGGAAAGGGGGCCCCCGGAAGCTTTCTTT
CASSLERGPPEAFF
>TRBV18|TRBD1|.|TRBJ1-3
TGTGCCAGCACCCCGGACAGGCAAAATGGAAACACCATATATTTT
CASTPDRQNGNTIYF
>TRBV19|TRBD1|.|TRBJ2-7
TGTGCCTCAAAACGGACAGGGGGCTCCTACGAGCAGTACTTC
CASKRTGGSYEQYF
>TRBV7-9|TRBD2|few|TRBJ2-3
TGTGCCAGCAGCCCGCGGGAGCCTGGTACGCAGTATTTT
CASSPREPGTQYF
>TRBV7-9|TRBD1|.|TRBJ2-7
TGTGCCAGCAGCCGCAGGGACAGGGGGCCCCTCTACGAGCAGTACTTC
CASSRRDRGPLYEQYF
>TRBV7-3|TRBD1|.|TRBJ1-2
TGTGCCAGCCTAGTGAGTGCCGGGACAGGGAGTAACTATGGCTACACCTTC
CASLVSAGTGSNYGYTF